The T cell receptor (beta chain) described here comes from a study of blood T cell repertoires in COVID-19. Overall study: Italy, Spain and the United States were the sources of the convalescent and acute COVID-19 samples. PBMCs, B-cell-depleted T cells, or T cells were the source of the cDNA or gDNA that made up the material.

V shed 1 base, J shed 0 bases, and the junction held 4 bases outside the gene matches. The length of the CDR3 is 17 residues. The germline gives CDR1 SGHRS, CDR2 YFSETQ. In the original analysis: Amplification with reference gene primers provided the estimates of nucleated cell counts. The protocol was immunoSEQ multiplex PCR, while the TCRdb copy is restricted to in-frame clones and leaves out a portion. V, J and clone size are taken as reported in that table, and D and trimming were inferred from the DNA itself. The data contain a few hundred thousand clones, approximately 90% of them singletons. This receptor was identified in a man aged 30-40 years with acute or convalescent COVID-19. This rearrangement joins TRBV5-1 to TRBJ2-1; 10 bases are shared with TRBD2. The sequenced sample consisted of peripheral blood. In DNA, the CDR3 is TGCGCCAGCAGCTTGCGGCCTAGCGGGAGCTCCTACAATGAGCAGTTCTTC. Translating it yields CASSLRPSGSSYNEQFF.